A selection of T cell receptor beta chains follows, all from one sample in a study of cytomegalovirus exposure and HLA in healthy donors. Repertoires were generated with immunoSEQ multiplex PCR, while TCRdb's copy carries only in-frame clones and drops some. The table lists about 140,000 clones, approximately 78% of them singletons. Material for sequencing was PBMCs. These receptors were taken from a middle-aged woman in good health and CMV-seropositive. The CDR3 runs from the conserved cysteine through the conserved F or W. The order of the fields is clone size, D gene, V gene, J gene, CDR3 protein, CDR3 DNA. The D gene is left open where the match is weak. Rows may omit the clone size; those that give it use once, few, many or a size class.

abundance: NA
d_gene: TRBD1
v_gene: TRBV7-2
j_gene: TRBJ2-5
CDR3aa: CASSSQDRVVTQYF
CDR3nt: TGTGCCAGCAGCTCCCAAGACAGGGTGGTGACCCAGTACTTC

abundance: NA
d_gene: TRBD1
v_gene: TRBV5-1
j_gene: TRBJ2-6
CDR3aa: CASSSENGQGASGANVLTF
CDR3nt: TGCGCCAGCAGCTCGGAGAACGGACAGGGGGCGAGTGGGGCCAACGTCCTGACTTTC

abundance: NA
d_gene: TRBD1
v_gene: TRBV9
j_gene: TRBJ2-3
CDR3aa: CASNREGASTDTQYF
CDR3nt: TGTGCCAGCAACCGCGAGGGGGCTAGCACAGATACGCAGTATTTT

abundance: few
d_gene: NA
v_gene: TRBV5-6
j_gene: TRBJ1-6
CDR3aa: CASSLARTESSYNSPLHF
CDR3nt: TGTGCCAGCAGCTTGGCCAGAACAGAGAGCTCCTATAATTCACCCCTCCACTTT

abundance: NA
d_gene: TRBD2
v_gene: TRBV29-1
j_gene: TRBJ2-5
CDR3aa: CSVALAGGRETQYF
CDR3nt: TGCAGCGTTGCGCTAGCGGGGGGGCGAGAGACCCAGTACTTC

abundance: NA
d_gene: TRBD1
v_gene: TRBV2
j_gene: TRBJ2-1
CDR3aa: CASRDRQGSYNEQFF
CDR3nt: TGTGCCAGCAGGGACCGACAGGGTAGCTACAATGAGCAGTTCTTC

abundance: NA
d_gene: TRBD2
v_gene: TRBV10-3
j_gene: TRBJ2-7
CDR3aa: CAIRGEREAKPYEQYF
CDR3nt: TGTGCCATCAGAGGTGAGCGGGAGGCCAAGCCCTACGAGCAGTACTTC

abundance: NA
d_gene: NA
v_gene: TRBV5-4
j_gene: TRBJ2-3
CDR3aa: CASSPRTATDTQYF
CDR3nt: TGTGCCAGCAGCCCCAGGACAGCCACAGATACGCAGTATTTT

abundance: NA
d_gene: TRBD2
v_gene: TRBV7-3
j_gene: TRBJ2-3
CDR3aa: CASSQDRGGLTDTQYF
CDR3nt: TGTGCCAGCAGCCAGGACCGGGGGGGACTCACAGATACGCAGTATTTT

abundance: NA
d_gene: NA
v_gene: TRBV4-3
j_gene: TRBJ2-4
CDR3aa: CASSPEGGGADIQYF
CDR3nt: TGCGCCAGCAGCCCAGAAGGGGGGGGCGCGGACATTCAGTACTTC

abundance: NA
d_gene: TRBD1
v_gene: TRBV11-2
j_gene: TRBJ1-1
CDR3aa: CASSWTGGSEAFF
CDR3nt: TGTGCCAGCAGCTGGACAGGGGGTTCTGAAGCTTTCTTT

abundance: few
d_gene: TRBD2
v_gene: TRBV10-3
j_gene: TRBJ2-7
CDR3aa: CAISETSGGSYEQYF
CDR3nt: TGTGCCATCAGCGAGACTAGCGGGGGATCCTACGAGCAGTACTTC

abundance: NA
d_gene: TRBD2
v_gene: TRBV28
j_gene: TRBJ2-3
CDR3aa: CASSFRGGASDTQYF
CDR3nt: TGTGCCAGCAGTTTCCGCGGGGGGGCCTCTGATACGCAGTATTTT

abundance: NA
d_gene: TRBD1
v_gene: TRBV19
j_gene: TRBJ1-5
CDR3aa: CASSETGMGNQPQHF
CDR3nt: TGTGCCAGTAGTGAGACAGGGATGGGAAATCAGCCCCAGCATTTT

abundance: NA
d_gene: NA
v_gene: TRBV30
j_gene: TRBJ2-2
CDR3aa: CAWSVTAANTGELFF
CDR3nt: TGTGCCTGGAGTGTTACTGCCGCGAACACCGGGGAGCTGTTTTTT

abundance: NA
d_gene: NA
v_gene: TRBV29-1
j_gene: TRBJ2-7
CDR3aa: CSAGRDTGFSYEQYF
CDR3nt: TGCAGCGCGGGCCGGGACACCGGATTTTCCTACGAGCAGTACTTC

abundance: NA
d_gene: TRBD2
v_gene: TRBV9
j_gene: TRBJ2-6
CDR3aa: CASGNGREGRGANVLTF
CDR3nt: TGTGCCAGCGGGAATGGGCGGGAGGGCCGTGGGGCCAACGTCCTGACTTTC

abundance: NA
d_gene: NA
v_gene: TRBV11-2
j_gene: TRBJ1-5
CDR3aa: CASSLDLPGQPQHF
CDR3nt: TGTGCCAGCAGCTTAGATCTTCCAGGGCAGCCCCAGCATTTT

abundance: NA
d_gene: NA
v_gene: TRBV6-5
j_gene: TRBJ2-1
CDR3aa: CASSPGYNEQFF
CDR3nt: TGTGCCAGCAGCCCCGGTTACAATGAGCAGTTCTTC

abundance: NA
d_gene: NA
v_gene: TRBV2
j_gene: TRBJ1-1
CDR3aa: CASSVGEDTEAFF
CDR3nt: TGTGCCAGCAGTGTAGGGGAAGACACTGAAGCTTTCTTT

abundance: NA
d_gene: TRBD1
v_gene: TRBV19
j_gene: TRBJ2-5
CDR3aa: CASRSITGVGETQYF
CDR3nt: TGTGCCAGTAGATCAATAACAGGGGTAGGAGAGACCCAGTACTTC

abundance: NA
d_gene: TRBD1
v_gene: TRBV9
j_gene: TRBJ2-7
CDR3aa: CASSVGQGVPYEQYF
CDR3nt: TGTGCCAGCAGCGTGGGACAGGGGGTTCCCTACGAGCAGTACTTC

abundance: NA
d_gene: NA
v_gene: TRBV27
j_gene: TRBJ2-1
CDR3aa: CASSPRVPSSDEQFF
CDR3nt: TGTGCCAGCAGCCCCAGGGTCCCCTCCAGCGATGAGCAGTTCTTC

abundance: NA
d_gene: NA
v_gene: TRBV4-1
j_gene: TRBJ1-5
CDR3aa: CASSQDQGSTQPQHF
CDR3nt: TGCGCCAGCAGCCAAGATCAGGGGTCGACTCAGCCCCAGCATTTT

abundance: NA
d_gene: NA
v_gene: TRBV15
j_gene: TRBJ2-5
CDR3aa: CATSYGGRETQYF
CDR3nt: TGTGCCACCAGCTATGGGGGGAGAGAGACCCAGTACTTC

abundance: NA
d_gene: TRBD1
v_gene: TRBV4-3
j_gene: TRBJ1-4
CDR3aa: CASSHDRGEGFPLFF
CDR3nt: TGCGCCAGCAGCCACGACAGGGGCGAAGGGTTCCCGCTGTTTTTT

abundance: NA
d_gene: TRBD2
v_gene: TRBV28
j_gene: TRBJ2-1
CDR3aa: CASRASGTNEQFF
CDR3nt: TGTGCCAGCAGGGCTAGCGGGACAAATGAGCAGTTCTTC

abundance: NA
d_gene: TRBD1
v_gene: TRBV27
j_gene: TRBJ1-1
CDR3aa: CASSSGTGNTEAFF
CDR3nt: TGTGCCAGCAGTTCGGGGACAGGAAACACTGAAGCTTTCTTT

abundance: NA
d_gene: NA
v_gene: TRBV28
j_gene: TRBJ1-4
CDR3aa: CVSRLGGHFNEKLFF
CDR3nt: TGTGTCAGCAGGTTAGGGGGACATTTTAATGAAAAACTGTTTTTT

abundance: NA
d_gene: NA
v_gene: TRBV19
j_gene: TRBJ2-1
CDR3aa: CASTPSGGNEQFF
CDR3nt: TGTGCCAGTACCCCCTCTGGGGGGAATGAGCAGTTCTTC

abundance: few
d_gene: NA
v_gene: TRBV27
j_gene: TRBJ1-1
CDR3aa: CASSTNLNTEAFF
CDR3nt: TGTGCCAGCAGTACCAACTTGAACACTGAAGCTTTCTTT

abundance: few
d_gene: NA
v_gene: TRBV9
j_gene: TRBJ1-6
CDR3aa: CASGELSLNSPLHF
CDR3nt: TGTGCCAGCGGGGAGTTGAGCCTAAATTCACCCCTCCACTTT

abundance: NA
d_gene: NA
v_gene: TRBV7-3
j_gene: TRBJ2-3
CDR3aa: CASSLFGPGVTQYF
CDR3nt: TGTGCCAGCAGCTTATTCGGTCCGGGAGTTACGCAGTATTTT

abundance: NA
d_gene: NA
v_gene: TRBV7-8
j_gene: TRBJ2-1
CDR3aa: CASSLGRVNEQFF
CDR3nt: TGTGCCAGCAGCTTAGGGAGGGTAAATGAGCAGTTCTTC

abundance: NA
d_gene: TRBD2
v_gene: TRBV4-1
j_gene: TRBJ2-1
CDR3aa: CASSQVLADNEQFF
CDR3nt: TGCGCCAGCAGCCAGGTGCTAGCGGACAATGAGCAGTTCTTC

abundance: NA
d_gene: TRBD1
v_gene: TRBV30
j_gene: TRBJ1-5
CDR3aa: CAWSVGTVYSNQPQHF
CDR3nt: TGTGCCTGGAGTGTCGGGACAGTCTATAGCAATCAGCCCCAGCATTTT

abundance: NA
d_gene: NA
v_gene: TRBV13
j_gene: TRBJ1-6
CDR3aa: CASSVSGIRGYSNSPLHF
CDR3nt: TGTGCCAGCAGCGTCAGTGGTATTCGGGGGTACTCTAATTCACCCCTCCACTTT

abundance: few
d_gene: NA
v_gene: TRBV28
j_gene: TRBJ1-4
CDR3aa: CATGVQSGMELFF
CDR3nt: TGTGCCACCGGGGTACAATCGGGGATGGAACTGTTTTTT

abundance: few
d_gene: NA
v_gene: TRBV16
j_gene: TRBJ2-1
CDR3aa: CASSQYRDNEQFF
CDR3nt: TGTGCCAGCAGCCAATACAGGGACAATGAGCAGTTCTTC

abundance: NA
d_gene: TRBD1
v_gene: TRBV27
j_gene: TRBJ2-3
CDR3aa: CASSPDRGADTQYF
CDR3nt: TGTGCCAGCAGTCCCGACAGGGGTGCAGATACGCAGTATTTT

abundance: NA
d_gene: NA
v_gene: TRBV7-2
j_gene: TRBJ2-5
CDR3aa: CASSLGGGLVQETQYF
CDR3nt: TGTGCCAGCAGCTTAGGGGGGGGGCTTGTCCAAGAGACCCAGTACTTC

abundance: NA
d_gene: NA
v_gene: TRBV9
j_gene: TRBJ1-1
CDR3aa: CASSTELMNTEAFF
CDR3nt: TGTGCCAGCAGCACAGAACTCATGAACACTGAAGCTTTCTTT

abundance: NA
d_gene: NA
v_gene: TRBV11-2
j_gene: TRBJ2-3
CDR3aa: CASSVGYTDTQYF
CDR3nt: TGTGCCAGCAGCGTGGGCTATACAGATACGCAGTATTTT

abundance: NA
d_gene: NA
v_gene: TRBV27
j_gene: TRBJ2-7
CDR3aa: CASSLKGGEFYEQYF
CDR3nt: TGTGCCAGCAGTTTGAAAGGTGGGGAGTTCTACGAGCAGTACTTC

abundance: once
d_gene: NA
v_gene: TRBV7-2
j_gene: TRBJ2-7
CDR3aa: CASSFQIAAYEQYF
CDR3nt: TGTGCCAGCAGCTTCCAGATAGCCGCCTACGAGCAGTACTTC

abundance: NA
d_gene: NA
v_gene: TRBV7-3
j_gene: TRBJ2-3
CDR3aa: CASSPALGEADTQYF
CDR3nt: TGTGCCAGCAGCCCAGCTCTGGGAGAGGCAGATACGCAGTATTTT

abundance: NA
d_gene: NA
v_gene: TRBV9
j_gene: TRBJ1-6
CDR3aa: CASSPLGGSNSPLHF
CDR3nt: TGTGCCAGCAGCCCCTTGGGAGGGAGCAATTCACCCCTCCACTTT